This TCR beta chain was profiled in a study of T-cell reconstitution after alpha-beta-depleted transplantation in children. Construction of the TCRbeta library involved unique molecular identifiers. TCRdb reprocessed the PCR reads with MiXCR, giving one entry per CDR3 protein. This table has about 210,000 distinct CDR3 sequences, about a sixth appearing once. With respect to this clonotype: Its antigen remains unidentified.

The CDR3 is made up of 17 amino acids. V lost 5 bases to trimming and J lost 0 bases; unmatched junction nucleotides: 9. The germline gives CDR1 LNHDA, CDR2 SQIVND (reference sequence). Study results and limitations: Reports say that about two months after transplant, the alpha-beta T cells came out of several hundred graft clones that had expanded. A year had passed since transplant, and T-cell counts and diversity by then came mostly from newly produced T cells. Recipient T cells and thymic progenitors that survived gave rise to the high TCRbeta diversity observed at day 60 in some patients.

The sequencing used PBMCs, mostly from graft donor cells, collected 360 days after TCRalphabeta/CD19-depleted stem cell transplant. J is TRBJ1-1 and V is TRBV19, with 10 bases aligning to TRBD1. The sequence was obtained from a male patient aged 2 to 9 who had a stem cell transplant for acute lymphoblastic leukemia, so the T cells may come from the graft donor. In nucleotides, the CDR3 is TGTGCCAGTAGTGACCGGACAGGGGGTTTCATGAACACTGAAGCTTTCTTT. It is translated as CASSDRTGGFMNTEAFF.